Listed below are T cell receptor beta chains from one sample, sequenced in a study of shared clonotypes between healthy human individuals. TCRdb's table, derived via immunoSEQ multiplex PCR, lists solely in-frame clones and lacks some. The data show about 1.1 million clones, with approximately 80% seen just once and 0.85% to 1% held by the top ten. Sequencing used memory CD4+ T cells from PBMCs. These receptors were obtained from a man aged 18 to 30 in good health. Some clones in this sample may be carry-over from other donors' samples. The CDR3 runs from the conserved cysteine through the conserved F or W. A D gene is named only where the DNA matches it firmly. The size of a clone is reported for some rows only, either as once, few or many, or as a class for expanded clones.

V gene,J gene,D gene,clone size,CDR3 protein,CDR3 DNA
TRBV7-2,TRBJ2-7,.,.,CASSFKVGYGPYEQYF,TGTGCCAGCAGCTTTAAAGTAGGGTACGGACCCTACGAGCAGTACTTC
TRBV2,TRBJ1-1,.,once,CASTQDQSTEAFF,TGTGCCAGCACCCAGGACCAGTCGACTGAAGCTTTCTTT
TRBV6-5,TRBJ2-4,TRBD1,.,CASSSARGQGVDIQYF,TGTGCCAGCAGTTCAGCCCGGGGACAGGGGGTAGACATTCAGTACTTC
TRBV14,TRBJ2-7,TRBD2,.,CASSPPQGTSGRAYEQYF,TGTGCCAGCAGCCCTCCTCAAGGGACTAGCGGGAGGGCCTACGAGCAGTACTTC
TRBV18,TRBJ2-5,.,.,CASSPRAPSLQETQYF,TGTGCCAGCTCACCACGGGCTCCCTCCCTCCAAGAGACCCAGTACTTC
TRBV6-6,TRBJ1-2,.,.,CASIPDRFSGYTF,TGTGCCAGCATCCCCGACAGGTTTAGTGGCTACACCTTC
TRBV10-3,TRBJ1-1,TRBD1,once,CAISRGDRDTEAFF,TGTGCCATCAGTCGGGGGGACAGGGACACTGAAGCTTTCTTT
TRBV18,TRBJ1-1,.,.,CASSRVVGTEAFF,TGTGCCAGCTCGCGAGTTGTCGGTACTGAAGCTTTCTTT
TRBV15,TRBJ1-1,.,few,CATSRDARTNTEAFF,TGTGCCACCAGCAGAGATGCCAGGACGAACACTGAAGCTTTCTTT
TRBV7-2,TRBJ2-5,.,.,CASSLGVNKETQYF,TGTGCCAGCAGCTTAGGGGTGAATAAAGAGACCCAGTACTTC
TRBV7-3,TRBJ2-7,TRBD2,.,CASSKTSGGYEQYF,TGTGCCAGCAGCAAGACTAGCGGGGGCTACGAGCAGTACTTC